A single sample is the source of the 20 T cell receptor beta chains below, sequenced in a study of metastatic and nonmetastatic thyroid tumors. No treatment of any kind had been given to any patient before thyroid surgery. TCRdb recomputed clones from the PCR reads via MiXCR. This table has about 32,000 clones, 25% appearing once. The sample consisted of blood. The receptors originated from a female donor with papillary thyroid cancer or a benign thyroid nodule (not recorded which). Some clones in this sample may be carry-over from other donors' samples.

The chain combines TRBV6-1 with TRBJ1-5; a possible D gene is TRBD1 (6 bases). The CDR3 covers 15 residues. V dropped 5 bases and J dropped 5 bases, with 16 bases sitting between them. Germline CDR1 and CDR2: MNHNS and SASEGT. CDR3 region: CASSPPGTSDQPQHF. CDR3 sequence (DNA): TGTGCCAGCAGTCCGCCCGGGACATCAGATCAGCCCCAGCATTTT.

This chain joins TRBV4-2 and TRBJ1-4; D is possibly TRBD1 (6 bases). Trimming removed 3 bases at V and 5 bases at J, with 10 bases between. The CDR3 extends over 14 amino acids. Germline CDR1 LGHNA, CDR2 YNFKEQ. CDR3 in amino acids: CASSHTGLNEKLFF. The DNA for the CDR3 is TGTGCCAGCAGCCATACAGGGCTGAATGAAAAACTGTTTTTT.

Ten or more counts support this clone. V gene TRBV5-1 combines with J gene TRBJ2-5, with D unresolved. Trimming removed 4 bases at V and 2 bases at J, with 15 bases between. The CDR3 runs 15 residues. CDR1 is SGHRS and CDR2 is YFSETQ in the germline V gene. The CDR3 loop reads CASSTLRTGQETQYF. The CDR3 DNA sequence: TGCGCCAGCAGCACCTTACGGACGGGTCAAGAGACCCAGTACTTC.

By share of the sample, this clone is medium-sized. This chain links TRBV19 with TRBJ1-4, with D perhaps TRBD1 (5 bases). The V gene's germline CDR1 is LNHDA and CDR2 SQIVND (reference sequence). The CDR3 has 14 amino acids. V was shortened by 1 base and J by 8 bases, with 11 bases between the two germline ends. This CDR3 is CASSIGGAKEKLFF. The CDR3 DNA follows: TGTGCCAGTAGTATAGGCGGGGCCAAGGAAAAACTGTTTTTT.

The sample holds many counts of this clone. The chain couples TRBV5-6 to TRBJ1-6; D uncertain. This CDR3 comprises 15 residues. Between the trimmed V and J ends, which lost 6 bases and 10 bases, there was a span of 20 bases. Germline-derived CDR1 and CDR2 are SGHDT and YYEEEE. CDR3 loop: CASTPTRGKGSPLHF. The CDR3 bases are TGTGCCAGCACCCCGACCCGGGGTAAGGGATCACCCCTCCACTTT.

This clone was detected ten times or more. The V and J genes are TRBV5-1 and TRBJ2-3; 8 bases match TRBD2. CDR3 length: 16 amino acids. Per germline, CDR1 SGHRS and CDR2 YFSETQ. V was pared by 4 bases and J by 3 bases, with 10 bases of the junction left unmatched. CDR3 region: CASSRVSGGQTDTQYF. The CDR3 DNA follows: TGCGCCAGCAGCCGAGTTTCGGGAGGGCAAACAGATACGCAGTATTTT.

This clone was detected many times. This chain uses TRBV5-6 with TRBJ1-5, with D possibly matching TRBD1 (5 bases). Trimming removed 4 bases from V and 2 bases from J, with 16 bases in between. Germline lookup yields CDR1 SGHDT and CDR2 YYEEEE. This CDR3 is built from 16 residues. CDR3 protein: CASSAEGSEGNQPQHF. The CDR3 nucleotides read TGTGCCAGCAGCGCGGAGGGGTCAGAAGGCAATCAGCCCCAGCATTTT.

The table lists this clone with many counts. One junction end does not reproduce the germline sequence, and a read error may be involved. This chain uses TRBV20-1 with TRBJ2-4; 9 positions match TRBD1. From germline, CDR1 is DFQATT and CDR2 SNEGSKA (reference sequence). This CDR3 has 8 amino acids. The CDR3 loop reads CSAPDRGF. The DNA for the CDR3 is TGCAGTGCTCCCGACAGGGGGTTC.

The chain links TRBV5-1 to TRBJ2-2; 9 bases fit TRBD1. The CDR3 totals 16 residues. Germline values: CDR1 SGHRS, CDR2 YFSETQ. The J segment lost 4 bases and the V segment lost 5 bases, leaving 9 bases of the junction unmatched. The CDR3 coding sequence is TGCGCCAGCAGGATGGGGACAGGGCTCATCACCGGGGAGCTGTTTTTT. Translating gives CASRMGTGLITGELFF.

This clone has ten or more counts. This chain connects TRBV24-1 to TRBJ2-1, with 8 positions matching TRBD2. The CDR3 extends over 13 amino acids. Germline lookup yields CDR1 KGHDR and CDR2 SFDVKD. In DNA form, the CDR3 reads TGTGCGACCGGTGATAGCGGGATAAATGAGCAGTTCTTC. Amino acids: CATGDSGINEQFF.

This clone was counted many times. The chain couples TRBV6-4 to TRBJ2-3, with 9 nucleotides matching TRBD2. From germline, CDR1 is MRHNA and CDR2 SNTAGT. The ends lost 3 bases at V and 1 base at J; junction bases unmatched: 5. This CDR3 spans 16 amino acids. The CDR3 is CASSEVRGGGTDTQYF. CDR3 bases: TGTGCCAGCAGTGAAGTGCGGGGGGGGGGCACAGATACGCAGTATTTT.

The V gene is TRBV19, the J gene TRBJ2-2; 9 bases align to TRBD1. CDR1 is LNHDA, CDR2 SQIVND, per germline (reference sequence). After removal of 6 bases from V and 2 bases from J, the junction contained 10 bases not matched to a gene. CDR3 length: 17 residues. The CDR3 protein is CASRPIWDRANTGELFF. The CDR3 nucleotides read TGTGCCAGTAGACCAATCTGGGACAGGGCCAACACCGGGGAGCTGTTTTTT.

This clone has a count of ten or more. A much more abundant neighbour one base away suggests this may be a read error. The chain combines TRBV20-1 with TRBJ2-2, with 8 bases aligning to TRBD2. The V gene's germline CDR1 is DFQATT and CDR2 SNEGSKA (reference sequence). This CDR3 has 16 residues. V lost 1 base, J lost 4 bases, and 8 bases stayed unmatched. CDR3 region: CSARGAGGRTTGELFF. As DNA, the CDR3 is TGCAGTGCTAGAGGGGCTGGCGGGAGGACCACCGGGGAGCTGTTTTTT.

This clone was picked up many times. CDR3 in DNA: TGTGCCAGTATGGTCAAATTGGAGAGCAATCAGCCCCAGCATTTT. Its translation: CASMVKLESNQPQHF. This chain joins TRBV19 and TRBJ1-5; D uncertain. In germline, CDR1 is LNHDA, CDR2 SQIVND (reference sequence). The V end lost 7 bases, the J end lost 1 base, and 14 bases lay between the germline ends. The CDR3 is 15 residues long.

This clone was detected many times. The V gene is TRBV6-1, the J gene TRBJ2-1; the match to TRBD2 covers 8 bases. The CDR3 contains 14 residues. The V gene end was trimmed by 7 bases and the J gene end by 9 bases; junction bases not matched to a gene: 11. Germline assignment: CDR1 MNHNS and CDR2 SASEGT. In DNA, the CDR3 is TGTGCCAGCAACCGGGGGGGGGACTCCAGTGAGCAGTTCTTC. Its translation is CASNRGGDSSEQFF.

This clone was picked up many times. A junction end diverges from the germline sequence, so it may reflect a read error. For the CDR3, the DNA is TGTGCTAGCAGCTCAACAGGGATCGGGGCAGAGACCCAGTACTTC. It yields the protein CASSSTGIGAETQYF. The chain has TRBV7-7 and TRBJ2-5; D is perhaps TRBD1 (6 bases). CDR3 length: 15 amino acids. Germline V gives CDR1 SSHAT, CDR2 FNYEAQ (reference sequence).

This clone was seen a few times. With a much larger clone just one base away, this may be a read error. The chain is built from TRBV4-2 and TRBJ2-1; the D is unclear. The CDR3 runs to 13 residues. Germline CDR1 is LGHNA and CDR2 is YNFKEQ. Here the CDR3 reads CASGQDINNEQFF. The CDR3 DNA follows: TGTGCCAGCGGCCAAGATATAAACAATGAGCAGTTCTTC.

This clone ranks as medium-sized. The CDR3 region has the DNA TGTGCCAGCAGTCTCGGACAGGGGGAGTTGGTATCACCCCTCCACTTT. Residues: CASSLGQGELVSPLHF. This rearrangement joins TRBV27 to TRBJ1-6; 10 bases line up with TRBD1. Germline V gene lookup returns CDR1 MNHEY and CDR2 SMNVEV (reference sequence). V lost 5 bases to trimming and J lost 10 bases; unmatched junction nucleotides: 11. The CDR3 is 16 residues long.

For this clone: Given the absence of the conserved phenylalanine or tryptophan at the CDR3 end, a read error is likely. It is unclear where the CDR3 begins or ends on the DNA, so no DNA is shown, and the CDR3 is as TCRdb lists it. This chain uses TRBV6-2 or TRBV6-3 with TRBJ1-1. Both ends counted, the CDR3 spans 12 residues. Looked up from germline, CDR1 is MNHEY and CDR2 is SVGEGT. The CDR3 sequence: CASISRNTESFI.

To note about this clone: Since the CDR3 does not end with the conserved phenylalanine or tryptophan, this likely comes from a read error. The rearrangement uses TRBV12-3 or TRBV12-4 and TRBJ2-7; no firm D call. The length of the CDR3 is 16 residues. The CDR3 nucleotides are TGTGGCAGCAGCTCGACCCTCCGGGTCCCGTCCCACGAGCAGTACTCC. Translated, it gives CGSSSTLRVPSHEQYS.